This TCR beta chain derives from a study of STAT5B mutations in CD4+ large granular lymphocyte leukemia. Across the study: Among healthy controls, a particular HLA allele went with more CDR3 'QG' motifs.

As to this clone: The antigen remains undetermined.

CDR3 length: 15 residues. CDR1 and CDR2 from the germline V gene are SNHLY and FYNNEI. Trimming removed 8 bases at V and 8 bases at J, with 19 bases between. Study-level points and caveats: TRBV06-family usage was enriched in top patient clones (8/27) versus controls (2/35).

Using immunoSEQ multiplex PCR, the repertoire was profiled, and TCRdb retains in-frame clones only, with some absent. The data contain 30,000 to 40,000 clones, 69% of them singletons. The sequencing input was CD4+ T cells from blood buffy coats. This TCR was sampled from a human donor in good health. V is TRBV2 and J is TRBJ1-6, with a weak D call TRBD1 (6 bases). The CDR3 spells CASGHREILYSPLHF. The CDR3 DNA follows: TGTGCCAGCGGGCACAGGGAGATCTTATATTCACCCCTCCACTTT.